This record looks at one T cell receptor beta chain sequence and its context. As handled by the study authors: Researchers report that nucleated cell counts were estimated from reference gene primer amplification. Method: immunoSEQ multiplex PCR; TCRdb's copy keeps in-frame clones and lacks some. V, J and clone size are those of that table, while D and trimming were read from the DNA. The top ten hold around 10% of the sample, which has some 41,000 clones, roughly 90% seen once. The V gene lost 7 bases and the J gene lost 5 bases, with 12 bases spanning the gap. CDR3 length: 13 amino acids. The germline CDR1 and CDR2 sequences are LNHDA and SQIVND (reference sequence). This sample is part of a study of blood T cell repertoires in COVID-19. In the study overall: COVID-19 samples from acute and convalescent phases originated in the United States, Italy and Spain. T cells, B-cell-depleted T cells, or PBMCs supplied cDNA or gDNA.

This chain connects TRBV19 to TRBJ2-4; no clear D gene. The sample consisted of peripheral blood. This TCR derives from a human donor in a cohort sampled during active COVID-19. Here the CDR3 DNA reads TGTGCCAGTACCTTCCCCGGTGAAAACATTCAGTACTTC. It specifies CASTFPGENIQYF.